This passage covers 7 T cell receptor beta chains from one sample sequenced in a study of chemoradiotherapy in HPV16-positive cancers. Some clones are missing from TCRdb's copy, which holds only in-frame ones; the method was immunoSEQ multiplex PCR. The table shows over 20,000 clones, with about two thirds occurring only once. This material was obtained from a patient who underwent chemoradiotherapy. Receptors were obtained from a human donor with HPV-associated anogenital cancer.

The chain links TRBV27 to TRBJ2-3; D gene ambiguous. CDR1 is MNHEY, CDR2 SMNVEV, per germline (reference sequence). V gave up 3 bases and J gave up 6 bases, with 16 bases separating them. The CDR3 totals 15 residues. This CDR3 is CASSFGNSLGDTQYF. The CDR3 nucleotides read TGTGCCAGCAGTTTTGGCAATTCCCTCGGGGATACGCAGTATTTT.

Here the CDR3 DNA reads TGTGCCAGCAGCGACTTCCGGGGGGGGACTGAAGCTTTCTTT. It translates to CASSDFRGGTEAFF. This chain links TRBV9 with TRBJ1-1, with D possibly matching TRBD1 (5 bases). The CDR3 has 14 amino acids. In germline, CDR1 is SGDLS, CDR2 YYNGEE. The V end was cut by 3 bases, the J end by 5 bases, with 14 bases between.

The chain links TRBV7-9 to TRBJ2-6; D unclear. V was shortened by 5 bases and J by 5 bases, with 22 bases between the two germline ends. The CDR3 sequence is 18 residues long. The germline V gene encodes CDR1 SEHNR and CDR2 FQNEAQ (reference sequence). Written as DNA, the CDR3 is TGTGCCAGCAGCGCTCTGAATACCATGAAAAGTCGGGCCAACGTCCTGACTTTC. This sequence encodes CASSALNTMKSRANVLTF.

The chain recombines TRBV2 with TRBJ1-3; 8 positions match TRBD1. The CDR3 contains 14 residues. The V gene's germline CDR1 is SNHLY and CDR2 FYNNEI. V lost 4 bases to trimming and J lost 3 bases; unmatched junction nucleotides: 2. The CDR3 loop reads CASSGGTGGNTIYF. The CDR3 bases are TGTGCCAGCAGTGGCGGGACAGGTGGAAACACCATATATTTT. Full variable domain (outside the CDR3, taken from reference TRBV2 and TRBJ1-3): EPEVTQTPSHQVTQMGQEVILRCVPISNHLYFYWYRQILGQKVEFLVSFYNNEISEKSEIFDDQFSVERPDGSNFTLKIRSTKLEDSAMYFCASSGGTGGNTIYFGEGSWLTVV.

This rearrangement joins TRBV29-1 to TRBJ1-2, with D possibly matching TRBD1 (6 bases). The germline V and J ends were trimmed by 8 bases and 0 bases, with 13 bases remaining between them. The CDR3 is 13 amino acids. The germline V gene encodes CDR1 SQVTM and CDR2 ANQGSEA. CDR3 sequence reads: CSISTGTNYGYTF. The CDR3 DNA reads as TGCAGCATTTCGACAGGAACTAACTATGGCTACACCTTC.

The chain combines TRBV5-1 with TRBJ2-6, with D unclear. This CDR3 spans 15 amino acids. The germline V gene encodes CDR1 SGHRS and CDR2 YFSETQ. V lost 4 bases and J 0 bases, leaving 8 bases between the germline ends. The CDR3 nucleotides read TGCGCCAGCAGCCCCGGAGCCTCTGGGGCCAACGTCCTGACTTTC. Its translation: CASSPGASGANVLTF.

V gene TRBV7-2 combines with J gene TRBJ1-3; D remains unclear. The V and J ends lost 1 base and 2 bases respectively, with 6 bases between them. The CDR3 covers 14 residues. Germline V gene sequence: CDR1 SGHTA, CDR2 FQGNSA. The CDR3 DNA follows: TGTGCCAGCAGCTTAGGGGGAACTGGAAACACCATATATTTT. It translates to CASSLGGTGNTIYF.